The rows below give T cell receptor beta chains drawn from one sample of a study of T-cell reconstitution after alpha-beta-depleted transplantation in children. Via MiXCR, TCRdb re-called the PCR reads, giving one row per CDR3 protein. The sample has around 450,000 distinct CDR3 sequences; roughly 16% are singletons. The source was PBMCs, mostly from graft donor cells, collected 360 days after TCRalphabeta/CD19-depleted stem cell transplant. Source of these receptors: a boy younger than two who had a stem cell transplant for Wiskott-Aldrich syndrome, so the T cells may come from the graft donor. CDR3s include the opening cysteine and the closing phenylalanine or tryptophan. A D gene is named only where the DNA matches it firmly. Rows may omit the clone size; those that give it use once, few, many or a size class.

clone_size: many
v_call: TRBV9
d_call: -
j_call: TRBJ2-1
cdr3_nt: TGTGCCAGCAGCGTAGCTGGAAGCTACAATGAGCAGTTCTTC
cdr3_aa: CASSVAGSYNEQFF

clone_size: few
v_call: TRBV20-1
d_call: -
j_call: TRBJ2-3
cdr3_nt: TGCAGTGCTAGAGATTTAGGGGAAGATACGCAGTATTTT
cdr3_aa: CSARDLGEDTQYF

clone_size: -
v_call: TRBV4-2
d_call: -
j_call: TRBJ2-7
cdr3_nt: TGTGCCAGCAGCCAAGAGTGGGGGGATCCATACTACGAGCAGTACTTC
cdr3_aa: CASSQEWGDPYYEQYF

clone_size: -
v_call: TRBV12-3/TRBV12-4
d_call: -
j_call: TRBJ2-1
cdr3_nt: TGTGCCAGCAGCGGGGTCCGAATTAGGGAGCAGTTCTTC
cdr3_aa: CASSGVRIREQFF

clone_size: -
v_call: TRBV6-6
d_call: -
j_call: TRBJ1-2
cdr3_nt: TGTGCCAGCAGTTACCGGACCGCCTGGGGCTACACCTTC
cdr3_aa: CASSYRTAWGYTF

clone_size: -
v_call: TRBV12-3/TRBV12-4
d_call: -
j_call: TRBJ2-6
cdr3_nt: TGTGCCAGCAGTTTTCGGGTTGGCGTCGTGGGGGCCAACGTCCTGACTTTC
cdr3_aa: CASSFRVGVVGANVLTF

clone_size: -
v_call: TRBV6-1
d_call: -
j_call: TRBJ2-3
cdr3_nt: TGTGCCAGCAAGGGTAAGGGAGATGGCACAGATACGCAGTATTTT
cdr3_aa: CASKGKGDGTDTQYF

clone_size: -
v_call: TRBV20-1
d_call: TRBD2
j_call: TRBJ2-1
cdr3_nt: TGCAGTGCTAAGCTAGCGGGTCTAAATGAGCAGTTCTTC
cdr3_aa: CSAKLAGLNEQFF

clone_size: few
v_call: TRBV6-2/TRBV6-3
d_call: TRBD2
j_call: TRBJ2-2
cdr3_nt: TGTGCCAGCAACATCGGACGGCTAGCGGGACTTACGAACACCGGGGAGCTGTTTTTT
cdr3_aa: CASNIGRLAGLTNTGELFF

clone_size: few
v_call: TRBV25-1
d_call: TRBD1
j_call: TRBJ2-5
cdr3_nt: TGTGCCAGCAGTGACCTCGGACAGGGGTACCAAGAGACCCAGTACTTC
cdr3_aa: CASSDLGQGYQETQYF

clone_size: few
v_call: TRBV18
d_call: TRBD2
j_call: TRBJ2-1
cdr3_nt: TGTGCCAGCTCACCACCACCACCTGGGACTAGGCAGTTCTTC
cdr3_aa: CASSPPPPGTRQFF

clone_size: -
v_call: TRBV5-6
d_call: TRBD2
j_call: TRBJ2-5
cdr3_nt: TGTGCCATCAGCTTGGCGGGAGAAGAGACCCAGTACTTC
cdr3_aa: CAISLAGEETQYF

clone_size: -
v_call: TRBV10-3
d_call: TRBD2
j_call: TRBJ2-1
cdr3_nt: TGTGCCAGTACTACCGGGACTAGCGGGAGGAATGAGCAGTTCTTC
cdr3_aa: CASTTGTSGRNEQFF